These T cell receptor beta chains were read from a single sample in a study of blood T cell repertoires in COVID-19. Clones were sequenced by immunoSEQ multiplex PCR, and TCRdb holds only the in-frame ones, with some missing. The sample yields about 280,000 clones, around 90% seen once. Input material: peripheral blood. The receptor source for this set is a man between 18 and 29 years old with active or convalescent COVID-19. The CDR3 runs from the conserved cysteine through the conserved F or W. Each record gives: CDR3 DNA, CDR3 protein, J gene, V gene, clone size, D gene. D genes are given only for firm matches. Rows may omit the clone size; those that give it use once, few, many or a size class.

CDR3 DNA: TGCAGCGTTGAAAAGCCTAACTATGGCTACACCTTC
CDR3 protein: CSVEKPNYGYTF
J gene: TRBJ1-2
V gene: TRBV29-1
clone size: NA
D gene: NA

CDR3 DNA: TGCAGTGCTAGCTCCAGGGCCCAGTACTTC
CDR3 protein: CSASSRAQYF
J gene: TRBJ2-5
V gene: TRBV20-1
clone size: NA
D gene: NA

CDR3 DNA: TGTGCCAGTAGTATTGGACAGGGTTCCCGCAATGAGCAGTTCTTC
CDR3 protein: CASSIGQGSRNEQFF
J gene: TRBJ2-1
V gene: TRBV19
clone size: NA
D gene: TRBD1

CDR3 DNA: TGTGCCAGCAGCTTGGGGACTAGCGAGGGGGAGACCCAGTACTTC
CDR3 protein: CASSLGTSEGETQYF
J gene: TRBJ2-5
V gene: TRBV13
clone size: once
D gene: TRBD2

CDR3 DNA: TGTGCCAGTAATTGGGCTGGCAGGGAAAATCCCCAGCATTTT
CDR3 protein: CASNWAGRENPQHF
J gene: TRBJ1-5
V gene: TRBV19
clone size: NA
D gene: NA

CDR3 DNA: TGTGCCAGCAGCTTAGGGGGGGGGGCCCAAGAGACCCAGTACTTC
CDR3 protein: CASSLGGGAQETQYF
J gene: TRBJ2-5
V gene: TRBV7-2
clone size: NA
D gene: NA

CDR3 DNA: TGCGCCAGCAGCCAAGAGGGGGGGACAGGGAATCAGCCCCAGCATTTT
CDR3 protein: CASSQEGGTGNQPQHF
J gene: TRBJ1-5
V gene: TRBV4-1
clone size: NA
D gene: TRBD1

CDR3 DNA: TGCAGTGCCGGACAAGATGGCTACACCTTC
CDR3 protein: CSAGQDGYTF
J gene: TRBJ1-2
V gene: TRBV20-1
clone size: NA
D gene: NA

CDR3 DNA: TGCGCCAGCAGCCAGGCTCCGGGACAGGGGATCTACGAGCAGTACTTC
CDR3 protein: CASSQAPGQGIYEQYF
J gene: TRBJ2-7
V gene: TRBV4-1
clone size: NA
D gene: TRBD1

CDR3 DNA: TGTGCCAGCAGCGTAGGTCCAGGCCGGTCTCAGCCCCAGCATTTT
CDR3 protein: CASSVGPGRSQPQHF
J gene: TRBJ1-5
V gene: TRBV9
clone size: NA
D gene: NA

CDR3 DNA: TGTGCCAGCAGCACCCAGGGGCATCAGCCCCAGCATTTT
CDR3 protein: CASSTQGHQPQHF
J gene: TRBJ1-5
V gene: TRBV13
clone size: once
D gene: NA

CDR3 DNA: TGTGCCAGCAGCTTAGCGGCGGACTATGGCTACACCTTC
CDR3 protein: CASSLAADYGYTF
J gene: TRBJ1-2
V gene: TRBV11-2
clone size: NA
D gene: NA

CDR3 DNA: TGTGCCAGCAGTGACGCAGGGGAGACCAATCAGCCCCAGCATTTT
CDR3 protein: CASSDAGETNQPQHF
J gene: TRBJ1-5
V gene: TRBV6-1
clone size: NA
D gene: NA

CDR3 DNA: TGTGCCAGCAGCTTTAGTGGCGGAACCATATATTTT
CDR3 protein: CASSFSGGTIYF
J gene: TRBJ1-3
V gene: TRBV11-3
clone size: NA
D gene: NA

CDR3 DNA: TGTGCCAGTTCACAGCAGGGGGTTAACTATGGCTACACCTTC
CDR3 protein: CASSQQGVNYGYTF
J gene: TRBJ1-2
V gene: TRBV2
clone size: NA
D gene: TRBD1

CDR3 DNA: TGCGCCAGCAGCTTGGTTGGAGATTCCTATAATTCACCCCTCCACTTT
CDR3 protein: CASSLVGDSYNSPLHF
J gene: TRBJ1-6
V gene: TRBV5-1
clone size: few
D gene: NA

CDR3 DNA: TGTGCCAGCTCACCGAGCAGGGGGAACACTGAAGCTTTCTTT
CDR3 protein: CASSPSRGNTEAFF
J gene: TRBJ1-1
V gene: TRBV18
clone size: NA
D gene: NA

CDR3 DNA: TGTGCCAGCAGCTTGACCGGGACAGGTACACGCTACGAGCAGTACTTC
CDR3 protein: CASSLTGTGTRYEQYF
J gene: TRBJ2-7
V gene: TRBV7-9
clone size: NA
D gene: TRBD1

CDR3 DNA: TGTGCCAGTAGTATCCGGGGGACAGGGGACGAGCAGTACTTC
CDR3 protein: CASSIRGTGDEQYF
J gene: TRBJ2-7
V gene: TRBV19
clone size: NA
D gene: TRBD1

CDR3 DNA: TGTGCCAGCAGCTCGGGACAGGGTGGGGAAGCTTTCTTT
CDR3 protein: CASSSGQGGEAFF
J gene: TRBJ1-1
V gene: TRBV7-9
clone size: NA
D gene: TRBD1

CDR3 DNA: TGCGCCAGCAGTACCCAGGGGACCCAGCCCCAGCATTTT
CDR3 protein: CASSTQGTQPQHF
J gene: TRBJ1-5
V gene: TRBV10-2
clone size: NA
D gene: NA

CDR3 DNA: TGTGCCAGCAGTTACCACGGGATCCTAAACACTGAAGCTTTCTTT
CDR3 protein: CASSYHGILNTEAFF
J gene: TRBJ1-1
V gene: TRBV6-5
clone size: NA
D gene: NA

CDR3 DNA: TGTGCCGTAGGGGGGGGCCTTGTGGAGACCCAGTACTTC
CDR3 protein: CAVGGGLVETQYF
J gene: TRBJ2-5
V gene: TRBV24-1
clone size: NA
D gene: NA

CDR3 DNA: TGTGCCAGCAGCCCAGGGACTAGCGGGGGCAGCTCCTACAATGAGCAGTTCTTC
CDR3 protein: CASSPGTSGGSSYNEQFF
J gene: TRBJ2-1
V gene: TRBV7-3
clone size: NA
D gene: TRBD2

CDR3 DNA: TGTGCCAGCAGCTTCGGACAGGGGGCTACCTACGAGCAGTACTTC
CDR3 protein: CASSFGQGATYEQYF
J gene: TRBJ2-7
V gene: TRBV5-6
clone size: NA
D gene: TRBD1

CDR3 DNA: TGTGCCACCAGTGAAGCGGGACAGGGCCTTATGCCCACCTTCAATGAGCAGTTCTTC
CDR3 protein: CATSEAGQGLMPTFNEQFF
J gene: TRBJ2-1
V gene: TRBV24-1
clone size: few
D gene: TRBD1

CDR3 DNA: TGTGCCAGCAGCCCGGACAGGGTAAACGGCTACACCTTC
CDR3 protein: CASSPDRVNGYTF
J gene: TRBJ1-2
V gene: TRBV5-6
clone size: NA
D gene: TRBD1

CDR3 DNA: TGTGCCAGCTCACCCCTGGACACCTCGCAAGAGACCCAGTACTTC
CDR3 protein: CASSPLDTSQETQYF
J gene: TRBJ2-5
V gene: TRBV18
clone size: few
D gene: NA

CDR3 DNA: TGCGCCAGCAGGGAGACAGGGTTGGGCAATCAGCCCCAGCATTTT
CDR3 protein: CASRETGLGNQPQHF
J gene: TRBJ1-5
V gene: TRBV10-1
clone size: NA
D gene: TRBD1

CDR3 DNA: TGTGCCAGCAGCCTGACAGCCAAATTCACAGATACGCAGTATTTT
CDR3 protein: CASSLTAKFTDTQYF
J gene: TRBJ2-3
V gene: TRBV13
clone size: NA
D gene: NA

CDR3 DNA: TGTGCTAGTGGTTTGGCACTAGCGGGGTACAATGAGCAGTTCTTC
CDR3 protein: CASGLALAGYNEQFF
J gene: TRBJ2-1
V gene: TRBV12-5
clone size: NA
D gene: TRBD2

CDR3 DNA: TGTGCCAGCAGCAAAGAGGTAGCAAGGTGCTCCTACGAGCAGTACTTC
CDR3 protein: CASSKEVARCSYEQYF
J gene: TRBJ2-7
V gene: TRBV21-1
clone size: NA
D gene: NA

CDR3 DNA: TGTGCCAGCAGCCAAGATGAGGGCAAGCGGTCTTACGAGCAGTACTTC
CDR3 protein: CASSQDEGKRSYEQYF
J gene: TRBJ2-7
V gene: TRBV4-2
clone size: NA
D gene: NA

CDR3 DNA: TGTGCCAGCAGTGAGTGGGACAGTAAGCATAGCGAGCAGTACTTC
CDR3 protein: CASSEWDSKHSEQYF
J gene: TRBJ2-7
V gene: TRBV6-1
clone size: NA
D gene: TRBD1

CDR3 DNA: TGTGCCAGCAGCGTAGGTCTGATCGCGGGGGGGCCCGGGGAGCTGTTTTTT
CDR3 protein: CASSVGLIAGGPGELFF
J gene: TRBJ2-2
V gene: TRBV9
clone size: NA
D gene: TRBD2

CDR3 DNA: TGTGCCAGCAGTCTCTCCAGCTCCTACGAGCAGTACTTC
CDR3 protein: CASSLSSSYEQYF
J gene: TRBJ2-7
V gene: TRBV12-3/TRBV12-4
clone size: NA
D gene: NA

CDR3 DNA: TGTGCCAGCAGTTACAAGGGACAGGGCCGCCAGCCCCAGCATTTT
CDR3 protein: CASSYKGQGRQPQHF
J gene: TRBJ1-5
V gene: TRBV6-6
clone size: once
D gene: TRBD1

CDR3 DNA: TGTGCCAGTAGGCACCGGGTTAGTGAGGGTGGTGAAGCTTTCTTT
CDR3 protein: CASRHRVSEGGEAFF
J gene: TRBJ1-1
V gene: TRBV19
clone size: NA
D gene: NA

CDR3 DNA: TGCAGTGCTAGTCCCAGCGGGGGTCGAAGCACAGATACGCAGTATTTT
CDR3 protein: CSASPSGGRSTDTQYF
J gene: TRBJ2-3
V gene: TRBV20-1
clone size: NA
D gene: TRBD2

CDR3 DNA: TGTGCCAGCAGCACCGGGACAGTGGGGCACTATGGCTACACCTTC
CDR3 protein: CASSTGTVGHYGYTF
J gene: TRBJ1-2
V gene: TRBV11-2
clone size: NA
D gene: TRBD1

CDR3 DNA: TGCGCCAGCAGCCAATTGCTCGGACGGGGGCCAGCGGGAGAGCAGTTCTTC
CDR3 protein: CASSQLLGRGPAGEQFF
J gene: TRBJ2-1
V gene: TRBV4-1
clone size: many
D gene: NA

CDR3 DNA: TGTGCCAGCAGCCCTACAGGGGACGCAATGAAAGCTTTCTTT
CDR3 protein: CASSPTGDAMKAFF
J gene: TRBJ1-1
V gene: TRBV7-9
clone size: NA
D gene: TRBD1

CDR3 DNA: TGTGCCAGCGCTAGGTCGGGGTATGGCTACACCTTC
CDR3 protein: CASARSGYGYTF
J gene: TRBJ1-2
V gene: TRBV9
clone size: once
D gene: NA